This is a list of T cell receptor beta chains from one sample in a study of cytotoxic CD8 clonotypes in ibrutinib-treated CLL. Sequencing used immunoSEQ multiplex PCR; TCRdb keeps in-frame clones, though not all of them. Among some 85,000 clones, approximately 77% were seen once, and the ten largest hold about 22%. The material was PBMCs, obtained after 24 months of ibrutinib treatment. The receptors stem from a human donor with chronic lymphocytic leukemia. Each CDR3 is given with its conserved first and last residue.

TRBV18 CASSPGVGSTGELFF
TRBV30 CAWSVPRTGLFTGELFF
TRBV18 CASSPIQGSGANVLTF
TRBV7-8 CASSLDPPRLGFGAATNEKLFF
TRBV5-1 CASSFKGDTEAFF
TRBV19 CASSARAGVNYGYTF
TRBV28 CASSRQGLGTEAFF
TRBV7-2 CASSLASGGANQETQYF
TRBV5-4 CASSLRSTSLYLGEQYF
TRBV5-5 CASSPGPGQSTDTQYF
TRBV7-8 CASSLTLVSHEQYF
TRBV15 CATSRVTGYSNQPQHF
TRBV4-2 CASSQVSSAVTGELFF
TRBV28 CASRGSQGGSYNEQFF
TRBV4-2 CASSQDLETQYF
TRBV18 CASRGQGSYEQYF
TRBV27 CASSSRQGAAWNTIYF